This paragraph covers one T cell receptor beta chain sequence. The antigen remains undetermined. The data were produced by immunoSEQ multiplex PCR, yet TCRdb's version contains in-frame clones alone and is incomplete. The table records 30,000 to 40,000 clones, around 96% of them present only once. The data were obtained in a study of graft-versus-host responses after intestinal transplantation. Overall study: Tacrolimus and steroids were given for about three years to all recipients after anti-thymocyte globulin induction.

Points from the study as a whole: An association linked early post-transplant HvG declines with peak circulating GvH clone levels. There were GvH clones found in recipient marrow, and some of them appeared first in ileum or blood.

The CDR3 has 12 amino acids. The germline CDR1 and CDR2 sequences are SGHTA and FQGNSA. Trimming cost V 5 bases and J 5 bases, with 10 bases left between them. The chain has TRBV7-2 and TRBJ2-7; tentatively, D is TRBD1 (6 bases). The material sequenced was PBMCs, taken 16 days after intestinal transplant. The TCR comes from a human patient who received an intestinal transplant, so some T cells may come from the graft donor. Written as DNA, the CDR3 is TGTGCCAGCAGCAACCCAGGGGACGAGCAGTACTTC. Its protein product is CASSNPGDEQYF.